This T cell receptor (beta chain) was profiled in a study of blood T cell repertoires in COVID-19 (dated by TCRdb to 2020 to 2022). Looking at the study overall: Samples covering the acute and convalescent phases of COVID-19 were provided by collaborators in the United States, Italy and Spain. A de-identified subject ID, COVID-19 status, age in years and sex were almost always included in the sample metadata. Where available, HLA class I and class II types were taken from metadata supplied by the sample provider and were not determined by assay-based typing. The dataset comprised deeply sampled blood TCRbeta repertoires from subjects exposed to, actively infected with, or recovered from COVID-19. The samples were drawn from the first 160 participants of the ongoing ImmuneRACE study and from 1,200 or so subjects provided by 6 global collaborators. The repertoires were made available in a free public database intended to serve as a resource for research on the immune response to SARS-CoV-2. The prospective study material was composed of cDNA or gDNA derived from T cells, B-cell-depleted T cells, or PBMCs. The full study reports these points: The amount of clinical and demographic metadata varied by source and participant and was provided uncurated.

In the prospective study, participants were about 18 to 95 years old, resided in about two dozen geographic areas of the United States, and were enrolled through a virtual design. In the prospective study, cohorts were assigned on the basis of participant-reported clinical history obtained from a screening survey and a study questionnaire. ImmuneRACE Cohort 3 recovered participants were defined by two consecutive negative NP/OP PCR tests, healthcare professional clearance, or symptom resolution. In the prospective study, whole blood, serum and a nasopharyngeal or oropharyngeal swab were collected from each participant by mobile phlebotomists. Over a roughly 2-month period, participants in the prospective study had the option of providing additional blood draws and questionnaires. Prospective study blood samples were shipped either frozen or at room temperature before DNA extraction. This clone has more than one count but fewer than ten. No cognate antigen has been identified for it. Base quality data are lacking; no much larger clone is found one base away.

TCRbeta CDR3 regions were amplified from genomic DNA by means of the immunoSEQ Assay, a bias-controlled multiplex PCR. Per the source publication's procedure: The number of nucleated cells in each sample was estimated from the amplification of reference gene primers within the assay. Sequence reads were collapsed and filtered to measure the absolute abundance of every unique TCRbeta CDR3 rearrangement. Productive Simpson clonality was computed per sample as the square root of Simpson's diversity index over productive rearrangements. Sourced from immuneACCESS, this table was stored by TCRdb with only in-frame sequences that have V and J called. A share of the clones is absent; for the studies checked, an unresolved V gene accounts for under half, and the remainder has no known explanation. The V and J calls and the clone size are those of that table, but D and trimming were determined from the DNA. Within this sample are 150,000 to 180,000 clones, with around 80% of them counted one time only. Approximately 7.3% of the sample lies in the top ten.

This receptor was identified in a man in his fifties or sixties who had recovered from COVID-19. The sample comprised PBMCs or T cells enriched from blood (not recorded which).

The DNA sequence reads TGTGCCAGCAGCCGAAACCGGGACAGGGCGTTTAATTCACCCCTCCACTTT. Its translation is CASSRNRDRAFNSPLHF. The chain joins TRBV3-1 (or the pseudogene TRBV3-2) to TRBJ1-6, and 9 junctional nucleotides match TRBD1. Relative to germline, V is missing 4 bases and J is missing 6 bases, with 10 bases of the junction outside any gene match. The germline V gene (reference sequence) yields LGHDT for CDR1 and YNNKEL for CDR2. The CDR3 starts with the cysteine, ends with the phenylalanine, and has 17 residues. Left in the record is the CDR3 DNA by itself, 51 bases read in frame from the first base.